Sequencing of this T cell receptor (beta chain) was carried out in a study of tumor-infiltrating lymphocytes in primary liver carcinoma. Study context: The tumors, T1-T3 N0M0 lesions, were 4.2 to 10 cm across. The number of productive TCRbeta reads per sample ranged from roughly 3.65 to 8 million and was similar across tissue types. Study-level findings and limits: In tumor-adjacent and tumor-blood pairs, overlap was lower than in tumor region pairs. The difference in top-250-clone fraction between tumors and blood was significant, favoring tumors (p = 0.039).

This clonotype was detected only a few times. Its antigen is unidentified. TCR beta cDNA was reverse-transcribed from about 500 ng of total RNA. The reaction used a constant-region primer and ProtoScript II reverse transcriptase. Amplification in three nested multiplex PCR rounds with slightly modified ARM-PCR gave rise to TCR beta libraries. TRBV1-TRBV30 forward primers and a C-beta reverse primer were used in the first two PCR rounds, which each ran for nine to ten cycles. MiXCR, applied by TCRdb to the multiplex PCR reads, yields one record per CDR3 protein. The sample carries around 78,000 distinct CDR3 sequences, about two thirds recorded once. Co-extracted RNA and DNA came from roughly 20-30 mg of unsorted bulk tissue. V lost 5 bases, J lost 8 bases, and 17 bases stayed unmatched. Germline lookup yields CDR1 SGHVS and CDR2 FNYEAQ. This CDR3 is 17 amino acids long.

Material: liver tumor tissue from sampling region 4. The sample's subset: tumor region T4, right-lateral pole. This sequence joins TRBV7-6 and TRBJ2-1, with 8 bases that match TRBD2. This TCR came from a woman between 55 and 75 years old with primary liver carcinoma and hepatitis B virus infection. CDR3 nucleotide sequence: TGTGCCAGCAGCATTCGTATATCGGGAGGGCGGGGAGATGAGCAGTTCTTC. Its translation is CASSIRISGGRGDEQFF.